The rows below give T cell receptor beta chains drawn from one sample of a study of blood T cells in healthy people across ages. TCRdb re-called the 5' RACE reads with MiXCR, one entry per CDR3 protein. Of 650,000 to 1,000,000 distinct CDR3 sequences listed, about 36% are singletons. The material sequenced was blood. The receptors stem from a man aged 18 to 35 in good health. The CDR3 runs from the conserved cysteine through the conserved F or W. Each record gives: CDR3 protein, CDR3 DNA, clone size, J gene, V gene, D gene. The D gene is left open where the match is weak. A clone size is listed for some rows: how often the clone was seen (once, few, many), or a class if it is expanded.

CDR3 protein: CSASTGAYGYTF; CDR3 DNA: TGCAGTGCTAGTACAGGGGCTTATGGCTACACCTTC; clone size: -; J gene: TRBJ1-2; V gene: TRBV20-1; D gene: TRBD1
CDR3 protein: CATGEGYIQYF; CDR3 DNA: TGTGCCACAGGGGAGGGGTACATTCAGTACTTC; clone size: -; J gene: TRBJ2-4; V gene: TRBV24-1; D gene: TRBD2
CDR3 protein: CSVGNPGNEQYF; CDR3 DNA: TGCAGCGTTGGAAACCCAGGCAATGAGCAGTACTTC; clone size: -; J gene: TRBJ2-5; V gene: TRBV29-1; D gene: -
CDR3 protein: CASSYSRGAAAFF; CDR3 DNA: TGTGCCAGCAGTTACTCGAGGGGGGCGGCGGCTTTCTTT; clone size: -; J gene: TRBJ1-1; V gene: TRBV6-5; D gene: -
CDR3 protein: CAGSSQTAAGEQYF; CDR3 DNA: TGTGCCGGCAGCTCCCAGACCGCAGCGGGCGAGCAGTACTTC; clone size: -; J gene: TRBJ2-7; V gene: TRBV5-8; D gene: -
CDR3 protein: CVSSQAALFGRQGLPRDEQYF; CDR3 DNA: TGTGTCAGCAGCCAAGCTGCGCTTTTTGGTAGGCAAGGACTGCCTCGGGACGAGCAGTACTTC; clone size: -; J gene: TRBJ2-7; V gene: TRBV4-2; D gene: -
CDR3 protein: CASSLRPGQPNEKLFF; CDR3 DNA: TGTGCCAGCAGCTTGCGACCGGGACAGCCGAATGAAAAACTGTTTTTT; clone size: -; J gene: TRBJ1-4; V gene: TRBV4-2; D gene: TRBD1
CDR3 protein: CSVVGTGRYEQCF; CDR3 DNA: TGCAGCGTTGTTGGGACAGGAAGATACGAGCAGTGCTTC; clone size: once; J gene: TRBJ2-7; V gene: TRBV29-1; D gene: TRBD1
CDR3 protein: CASSFRGSASTDTQYF; CDR3 DNA: TGTGCCAGCAGCTTTCGGGGCAGTGCTAGCACAGATACGCAGTATTTT; clone size: -; J gene: TRBJ2-3; V gene: TRBV7-2; D gene: -
CDR3 protein: CASGDRGLDQETQYF; CDR3 DNA: TGCGCCAGCGGGGACAGGGGGCTGGATCAAGAGACCCAGTACTTC; clone size: -; J gene: TRBJ2-5; V gene: TRBV5-1; D gene: TRBD1
CDR3 protein: CASKGSNTEAFF; CDR3 DNA: TGTGCCAGCAAGGGAAGTAACACTGAAGCTTTCTTT; clone size: -; J gene: TRBJ1-1; V gene: TRBV7-6; D gene: -
CDR3 protein: CASEQGPEDEQYF; CDR3 DNA: TGTGCCAGCGAACAGGGGCCTGAGGACGAGCAGTACTTC; clone size: few; J gene: TRBJ2-7; V gene: TRBV2; D gene: TRBD1
CDR3 protein: CASSLSKQGHTDTQYF; CDR3 DNA: TGCGCCAGCAGCTTAAGTAAGCAGGGGCACACAGATACGCAGTATTTT; clone size: -; J gene: TRBJ2-3; V gene: TRBV5-1; D gene: -
CDR3 protein: CASSPNGGKETQYF; CDR3 DNA: TGTGCCAGCAGCCCAAACGGGGGGAAAGAGACCCAGTACTTC; clone size: few; J gene: TRBJ2-5; V gene: TRBV7-3; D gene: TRBD2
CDR3 protein: CASSQDDFAGPTGELFF; CDR3 DNA: TGTGCCAGCAGCCAAGATGACTTCGCGGGGCCCACCGGGGAGCTGTTTTTT; clone size: -; J gene: TRBJ2-2; V gene: TRBV4-2; D gene: -
CDR3 protein: CASSPNIQGWAQPQHF; CDR3 DNA: TGTGCCAGCAGTCCCAACATACAGGGTTGGGCTCAGCCCCAGCATTTT; clone size: few; J gene: TRBJ1-5; V gene: TRBV12-3/TRBV12-4; D gene: -
CDR3 protein: CSVAGATTNSEQFF; CDR3 DNA: TGCAGCGTCGCTGGTGCGACTACAAACAGTGAGCAGTTCTTC; clone size: few; J gene: TRBJ2-1; V gene: TRBV29-1; D gene: -
CDR3 protein: CSAEGDYEQYF; CDR3 DNA: TGCAGTGCCGAGGGGGACTACGAGCAGTACTTC; clone size: -; J gene: TRBJ2-7; V gene: TRBV20-1; D gene: -
CDR3 protein: CASSWSGGPSAEQYF; CDR3 DNA: TGTGCCAGCAGCTGGTCGGGGGGGCCGTCCGCTGAGCAGTACTTC; clone size: once; J gene: TRBJ2-7; V gene: TRBV7-9; D gene: TRBD2
CDR3 protein: CASSLGGDTGELFF; CDR3 DNA: TGTGCCAGCAGCTTGGGGGGGGACACCGGGGAGCTGTTTTTT; clone size: many; J gene: TRBJ2-2; V gene: TRBV7-2; D gene: TRBD2
CDR3 protein: CASSGTLGQETQYF; CDR3 DNA: TGTGCCAGCAGCGGGACCCTAGGCCAAGAGACCCAGTACTTC; clone size: few; J gene: TRBJ2-5; V gene: TRBV7-8; D gene: -
CDR3 protein: CASSYLAGQYGQYF; CDR3 DNA: TGTGCCAGCAGTTACCTAGCGGGGCAGTACGGGCAGTACTTC; clone size: -; J gene: TRBJ2-5; V gene: TRBV6-2/TRBV6-3; D gene: TRBD2
CDR3 protein: CASSERPTSYEQYF; CDR3 DNA: TGTGCCAGCAGTGAACGGCCGACCTCCTACGAGCAGTACTTC; clone size: few; J gene: TRBJ2-7; V gene: TRBV6-1; D gene: -
CDR3 protein: CASSYLDTGETQYF; CDR3 DNA: TGTGCCAGCAGTTACCTCGACACCGGAGAGACCCAGTACTTC; clone size: few; J gene: TRBJ2-5; V gene: TRBV6-2/TRBV6-3; D gene: -
CDR3 protein: CASIPATDTQYF; CDR3 DNA: TGTGCCAGCATTCCCGCCACAGATACGCAGTATTTT; clone size: -; J gene: TRBJ2-3; V gene: TRBV6-6; D gene: -
CDR3 protein: CASSSKPGQSTDTQYF; CDR3 DNA: TGTGCCAGCAGCTCCAAGCCGGGACAGAGCACAGATACGCAGTATTTT; clone size: -; J gene: TRBJ2-3; V gene: TRBV7-9; D gene: TRBD1
CDR3 protein: CASEGLAVQETQYF; CDR3 DNA: TGTGCCAGCGAAGGACTAGCGGTACAAGAGACCCAGTACTTC; clone size: few; J gene: TRBJ2-5; V gene: TRBV7-9; D gene: TRBD2
CDR3 protein: CAGSPQGGPSYNEQFF; CDR3 DNA: TGTGCCGGCAGCCCCCAGGGGGGGCCCTCTTACAATGAGCAGTTCTTC; clone size: -; J gene: TRBJ2-1; V gene: TRBV7-2; D gene: -
CDR3 protein: CASSIGQETTDTQYF; CDR3 DNA: TGCGCCAGCAGCATAGGACAGGAGACCACAGATACGCAGTATTTT; clone size: few; J gene: TRBJ2-3; V gene: TRBV5-1; D gene: TRBD1
CDR3 protein: CSAQRRAETQYF; CDR3 DNA: TGCAGCGCCCAAAGGCGGGCGGAGACCCAGTACTTC; clone size: -; J gene: TRBJ2-5; V gene: TRBV29-1; D gene: -
CDR3 protein: CASSLKASGGHTDTQYF; CDR3 DNA: TGTGCCAGCAGCCTTAAAGCTAGCGGGGGGCACACAGATACGCAGTATTTT; clone size: -; J gene: TRBJ2-3; V gene: TRBV12-3/TRBV12-4; D gene: TRBD2
CDR3 protein: CASSSGQGARLTEAFF; CDR3 DNA: TGTGCCAGCAGTTCGGGACAGGGGGCTCGTTTGACTGAAGCTTTCTTT; clone size: -; J gene: TRBJ1-1; V gene: TRBV6-2/TRBV6-3; D gene: TRBD1
CDR3 protein: CASSPGVSNSYNEQFF; CDR3 DNA: TGTGCCAGCTCACCCGGTGTAAGCAACTCCTACAATGAGCAGTTCTTC; clone size: few; J gene: TRBJ2-1; V gene: TRBV18; D gene: -
CDR3 protein: CASSPRDTRSATNKKLFF; CDR3 DNA: TGTGCCAGCAGTCCCCGGGACACCCGTAGCGCAACTAATAAAAAACTGTTTTTT; clone size: -; J gene: TRBJ1-4; V gene: TRBV12-3/TRBV12-4; D gene: -
CDR3 protein: CSGGPGNGQFF; CDR3 DNA: TGCAGCGGCGGACCGGGCAATGGGCAGTTCTTC; clone size: -; J gene: TRBJ2-1; V gene: TRBV29-1; D gene: -
CDR3 protein: CASSVDGSGFYGYTF; CDR3 DNA: TGTGCCAGCAGCGTAGACGGTTCGGGGTTCTATGGCTACACCTTC; clone size: -; J gene: TRBJ1-2; V gene: TRBV9; D gene: -
CDR3 protein: CASIPGRGGRTDKQYF; CDR3 DNA: TGTGCCAGCATTCCCGGACGTGGGGGGCGAACAGATAAGCAGTATTTT; clone size: once; J gene: TRBJ2-3; V gene: TRBV11-1; D gene: -
CDR3 protein: CASSLTRRSFATNEKLFF; CDR3 DNA: TGTGCCAGCAGCCTAACTCGACGCTCCTTTGCAACTAATGAAAAACTGTTTTTT; clone size: -; J gene: TRBJ1-4; V gene: TRBV11-2; D gene: -
CDR3 protein: CASSQDRGDPQHF; CDR3 DNA: TGTGCCAGCAGCCAAGATAGGGGGGATCCCCAGCATTTT; clone size: -; J gene: TRBJ1-5; V gene: TRBV3-1; D gene: -
CDR3 protein: CAGRTGDTGELFF; CDR3 DNA: TGTGCCGGACGGACAGGTGACACCGGGGAGCTGTTTTTT; clone size: many; J gene: TRBJ2-2; V gene: TRBV7-2; D gene: TRBD1
CDR3 protein: CATRSSYNEQYF; CDR3 DNA: TGTGCCACCCGCAGCTCCTACAATGAGCAGTACTTC; clone size: few; J gene: TRBJ2-7; V gene: TRBV15; D gene: -
CDR3 protein: CASSEWTGTDTQYF; CDR3 DNA: TGTGCCAGCAGTGAATGGACAGGCACAGATACGCAGTATTTT; clone size: few; J gene: TRBJ2-3; V gene: TRBV25-1; D gene: -
CDR3 protein: CASSSDRAENIQYF; CDR3 DNA: TGCGCCAGCAGTTCAGACAGGGCGGAAAACATTCAGTACTTC; clone size: few; J gene: TRBJ2-4; V gene: TRBV5-1; D gene: TRBD1
CDR3 protein: CASSYFDSRPYGYTF; CDR3 DNA: TGTGCCAGCAGTTACTTCGACAGCAGACCTTATGGCTACACCTTC; clone size: few; J gene: TRBJ1-2; V gene: TRBV6-6; D gene: -
CDR3 protein: CSADREGNQPQHF; CDR3 DNA: TGCAGTGCAGACAGGGAGGGCAATCAGCCCCAGCATTTT; clone size: -; J gene: TRBJ1-5; V gene: TRBV20-1; D gene: TRBD1
CDR3 protein: CSASMGGVLHGYTF; CDR3 DNA: TGCAGTGCTAGTATGGGGGGGGTTTTACATGGCTACACCTTC; clone size: -; J gene: TRBJ1-2; V gene: TRBV20-1; D gene: -
CDR3 protein: CASSLPHSPLHF; CDR3 DNA: TGTGCCAGCAGCTTACCCCATTCACCCCTCCACTTT; clone size: -; J gene: TRBJ1-6; V gene: TRBV7-2; D gene: -
CDR3 protein: CASSPAGAGTDTQYF; CDR3 DNA: TGCGCCAGCAGCCCCGCGGGGGCCGGGACAGATACGCAGTATTTT; clone size: -; J gene: TRBJ2-3; V gene: TRBV4-3; D gene: -